A single sample is the source of the 20 T cell receptor beta chains below, sequenced in a study of human T cells and chemical hapten exposure. MiXCR was run by TCRdb on the RACE reads, yielding one entry per CDR3 protein. Of roughly 130,000 distinct CDR3 sequences in the sample, approximately 9% were seen once. This sample's time point: healthy volunteer bleed at 2 weeks. Total RNA extraction was carried out from unfractionated whole blood. Sequences were obtained from whole blood. The receptors were sampled from a male donor in good health. Some clones in this sample may be carry-over from other donors' samples.

The CDR3 loop is CASSQEGTASSTDTQYF. DNA of the CDR3: TGTGCCAGCAGCCAAGAGGGGACAGCAAGTAGCACAGATACGCAGTATTTT. The genes are TRBV3-1 and TRBJ2-3; 7 bases are shared with TRBD1. Trimming took 0 bases from V and 0 from J; bases not matched to a gene: 6. CDR1 and CDR2 (germline): LGHDT, YNNKEL (reference sequence). The CDR3 sequence is 17 residues long.

In its sample, this clonotype was seen once. One end of the junction does not line up with germline, which may come from a read error. The V call is TRBV20-1, the J call TRBJ2-3; 9 nucleotides agree with TRBD1. This CDR3 is built from 17 residues. The V gene's germline CDR1 is DFQATT and CDR2 SNEGSKA (reference sequence). DNA for the CDR3: TGCAGTTCTAGAGATTGGGTAGGGGACAGGGACACAGATACGCAGTATTTT. This codes for CSSRDWVGDRDTDTQYF.

This clonotype was counted at least ten times. The chain employs TRBV29-1 and TRBJ1-1; D is uncertain. The CDR3 is made up of 18 amino acids. The V gene lost 0 bases and the J gene lost 6 bases, with 26 bases spanning the gap. Germline V gene sequence: CDR1 SQVTM, CDR2 ANQGSEA. The CDR3 DNA sequence: TGCAGCGTTGAAGATCCCGATTTGCCCGATACTGTAGACGCTGAAGCTTTCTTT. Its protein is CSVEDPDLPDTVDAEAFF.

This chain connects TRBV20-1 to TRBJ2-3; possible D gene TRBD2, 5 bases. V was shortened by 3 bases and J by 0 bases, with 13 bases between the two germline ends. CDR3 length equals 15 residues. The germline V gene encodes CDR1 DFQATT and CDR2 SNEGSKA (reference sequence). The CDR3, as DNA: TGCAGTGCTAGCCTAGGGAGACCAAGCACAGATACGCAGTATTTT. This gives the protein CSASLGRPSTDTQYF.

This clonotype appeared a few times. This chain links TRBV4-1 with TRBJ2-1; D is possibly TRBD2 (5 bases). V lost 1 base and J 7 bases, leaving 20 bases between the germline ends. Germline CDR1 MGHRA, CDR2 YSYEKL. The CDR3 has 17 residues. CDR3 amino acids: CASSQASPRRNANEQFF. The CDR3 DNA sequence: TGCGCCAGCAGCCAAGCGAGCCCCCGGAGGAATGCGAATGAGCAGTTCTTC.

To note about this clonotype: This is likely a read error, given that the CDR3 carries no conserved phenylalanine or tryptophan at its end. This chain uses TRBV10-3 with TRBJ1-5; 8 positions agree with TRBD1. The junction had 6 bases not matched to a gene; V was cut back by 5 bases and J by 6 bases. This CDR3 comprises 14 residues. Germline CDR1 and CDR2: ENHRY and SYGVKD. The DNA for the CDR3 is TGTGCCATCAGTCCCGCAGGGGGCTCTCAGCCCCAGCATTTA. It is translated as CAISPAGGSQPQHL.

This clonotype was seen only a few times. V and J are TRBV11-2 and TRBJ1-3; 9 bases align to TRBD1. The CDR3 contains 17 residues. J lost 5 bases, V lost 0 bases, and 8 bases had no gene match. Germline V CDR1 and CDR2: SGHAT, FQNNGV. The CDR3 is CASSLDPTGTGRNTIYF. CDR3 bases: TGTGCCAGCAGCTTAGATCCAACCGGGACAGGGAGAAACACCATATATTTT.

V usage is TRBV30 and J usage is TRBJ1-2, with unresolved D. The CDR3 runs to 14 residues. Trimming left V 4 bases short and J 0 bases short, with 12 bases between. Germline CDR1 reads GTSNPN; CDR2 reads SVGIG (reference sequence). The CDR3 region is CAWTPGPANYGYTF. For the CDR3, the DNA is TGTGCCTGGACCCCCGGACCAGCTAACTATGGCTACACCTTC.

V usage is TRBV18 and J usage is TRBJ2-1, with a tentative D call TRBD2 (6 bases). Germline CDR1 reads KGHSH; CDR2 reads LQKENI. V was cut by 0 bases and J by 4 bases, with 16 bases left in between. This CDR3 region has 17 residues. This CDR3 reads CASSPPDPLAVYNEQFF. In DNA form, the CDR3 reads TGTGCCAGCTCACCACCCGATCCACTAGCAGTATACAATGAGCAGTTCTTC.

This clonotype was detected many times. This chain joins TRBV7-9 and TRBJ1-5; 7 positions agree with TRBD1. Germline values: CDR1 SEHNR, CDR2 FQNEAQ (reference sequence). V lost 3 bases to trimming and J lost 6 bases; unmatched junction nucleotides: 5. The CDR3 is 14 residues long. CDR3 in amino acids: CASSFRDSPQPQHF. The CDR3 DNA sequence: TGTGCCAGCAGCTTCCGGGACAGCCCTCAGCCCCAGCATTTT.

Here the CDR3 DNA reads TGTGCCAGCAGCCGAGGGCCCGGCGGCGAGCAGTACTTC. It yields the protein CASSRGPGGEQYF. J is TRBJ2-7 and V is TRBV11-2, with TRBD2 as a possible D gene (5 bases). Germline CDR1 is SGHAT and CDR2 is FQNNGV. The CDR3 loop spans 13 amino acids. The V gene lost 5 bases and the J gene lost 6 bases, with 14 bases spanning the gap.

This clonotype was counted between two and nine times. V is TRBV5-4 and J is TRBJ1-4; possible D gene TRBD1, 6 bases. Germline values: CDR1 SGHNT, CDR2 YYREEE (reference sequence). The ends were cut back, 0 bases at V and 8 bases at J, with 17 bases in the middle. The CDR3 has 16 amino acids. CDR3 sequence (DNA): TGTGCCAGCAGCTTGGGGGGGGCGGCAGGAGAGGAAAAACTGTTTTTT. Encoded protein: CASSLGGAAGEEKLFF.

This clonotype was seen more than once but under ten times. The rearrangement links TRBV12-3 or TRBV12-4 to TRBJ2-5, with 13 bases identical to TRBD2. Germline trimming cut 4 bases from V and 5 bases from J; bases unmatched to any gene: 4. The CDR3 extends over 15 amino acids. The CDR3 DNA is TGTGCCAGCAGTTGGGGACTAGCGGGATGGGAGACCCAGTACTTC. It encodes CASSWGLAGWETQYF.

This clonotype was seen ten or more times. This chain uses TRBV12-5 with TRBJ2-7, with D possibly TRBD2 on 6 matching bases. V was shortened by 3 bases and J by 3 bases, with 24 bases between the two germline ends. The CDR3 extends over 18 amino acids. The germline CDR1 and CDR2 sequences are LGHNT and FRNRAP. CDR3 DNA: TGTGCTAGTGGTTTACCGCGGGGCATGGGGGGATCAGGCTACGAGCAGTACTTC. This gives the protein CASGLPRGMGGSGYEQYF.

This clonotype was seen only a few times. V and J are TRBV6-5 and TRBJ1-1; maybe TRBD1 (5 bases). V gave up 6 bases and J gave up 3 bases, with 14 bases separating them. CDR3 length: 14 amino acids. Germline lookup yields CDR1 MNHEY and CDR2 SVGAGI. DNA for the CDR3: TGTGCCAGCAGGGCAGGGCGGCATTACACTGAAGCTTTCTTT. Amino acids: CASRAGRHYTEAFF.

This clonotype was seen more than once but under ten times. The gene calls are TRBV20-1 and TRBJ2-1; TRBD2 agrees at 10 bases. The CDR3 loop spans 18 amino acids. The V and J ends lost 1 base and 0 bases, in that order; junction bases with no gene match: 9. Germline CDR1 and CDR2: DFQATT and SNEGSKA (reference sequence). CDR3 nucleotides: TGCAGTGCTAGAGGTTTCCTAGCGGGGGAGGGCTCCTACAATGAGCAGTTCTTC. Translated: CSARGFLAGEGSYNEQFF.

The V gene is TRBV5-1, the J gene TRBJ1-4, with a possible D match to TRBD1 (5 bases). Germline-derived CDR1 and CDR2 are SGHRS and YFSETQ. Trimming stripped 4 bases from V and 4 bases from J, with 11 bases between. CDR3 length: 14 amino acids. The CDR3 DNA reads as TGCGCCAGCAGCGACAGTCCCAATAATGAAAAACTGTTTTTT. This encodes CASSDSPNNEKLFF.

This clonotype appeared many times. V usage is TRBV6-6 and J usage is TRBJ2-7; D is perhaps TRBD2 (6 bases). Germline V gene data show CDR1 as MNHNY and CDR2 as SVGAGI (reference sequence). V lost 2 bases and J 3 bases, leaving 8 bases between the germline ends. This CDR3 is 13 amino acids long. The CDR3 DNA reads as TGTGCCAGCAGTTACACGGGGGACTACGAGCAGTACTTC. As protein: CASSYTGDYEQYF.

This clonotype turned up a few times. The V and J genes are TRBV2 and TRBJ2-6, with a weak D call TRBD1 (7 bases). V was cut by 6 bases and J by 2 bases, with 14 bases left in between. CDR1 SNHLY and CDR2 FYNNEI come from the germline V gene. The CDR3 is 16 residues long. The CDR3 DNA sequence: TGTGCCAGCAGCGGCCAGGGGGAGGCTGGGGCCAACGTCCTGACTTTC. Residues: CASSGQGEAGANVLTF.

This chain links TRBV27 with TRBJ1-3, with unresolved D. This CDR3 contains 17 residues. V dropped 4 bases and J dropped 0 bases, with 16 bases sitting between them. Germline CDR1 MNHEY, CDR2 SMNVEV (reference sequence). The CDR3 sequence is CASSSQKNANSGNTIYF. In DNA, the CDR3 is TGTGCCAGCAGTTCCCAGAAGAACGCCAACTCTGGAAACACCATATATTTT.